What follows is one T cell receptor (beta chain) and its context. Its target is not known. The method was immunoSEQ multiplex PCR; TCRdb's version includes in-frame clones alone and lacks a portion of them. The sample carries about 150,000 clones, about 90% recorded once. The entry originates in a study of T cell responses to AZD1222 COVID-19 vaccine. Study observations and caveats: White British ancestry dominated among donors, who included more females, and clonal diversity was possibly underestimated. Repertoire sampling was restricted to post-peak T cell response timepoints. Spike-specific TCR breadth and depth grew following two AZD1222 doses.

This CDR3 is built from 15 residues. Germline CDR1 and CDR2: MGHRA and YSYEKL. V lost 4 bases, J lost 6 bases, and 8 bases stayed unmatched. The chain carries TRBV4-1 and TRBJ2-4; 8 bases map to TRBD2. The origin of this receptor is an adult who received the AZD1222 COVID-19 vaccine. The source was peripheral blood, collected 28 days after the second AZD1222 dose. DNA for the CDR3: TGCGCCAGCAGCCCGCAGACTAGCGAGATAAACATTCAGTACTTC. This codes for CASSPQTSEINIQYF.